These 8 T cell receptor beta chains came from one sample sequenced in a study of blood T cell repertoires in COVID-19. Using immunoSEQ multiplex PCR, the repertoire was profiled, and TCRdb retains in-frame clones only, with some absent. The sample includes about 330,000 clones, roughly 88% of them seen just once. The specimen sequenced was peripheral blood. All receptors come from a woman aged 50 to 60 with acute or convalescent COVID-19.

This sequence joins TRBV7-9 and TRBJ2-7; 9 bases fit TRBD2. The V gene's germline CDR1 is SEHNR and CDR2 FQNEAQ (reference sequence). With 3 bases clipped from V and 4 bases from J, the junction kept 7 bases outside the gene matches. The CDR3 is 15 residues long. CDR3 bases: TGTGCCAGCAGCTTTGGTAGCGGGAGCGTTTACGAGCAGTACTTC. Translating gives CASSFGSGSVYEQYF.

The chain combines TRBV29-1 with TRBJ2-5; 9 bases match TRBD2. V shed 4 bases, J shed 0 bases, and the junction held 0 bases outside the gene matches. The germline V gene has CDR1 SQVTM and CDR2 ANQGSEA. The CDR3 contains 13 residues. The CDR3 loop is CSVVAGDQETQYF. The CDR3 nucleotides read TGCAGCGTTGTAGCGGGGGACCAAGAGACCCAGTACTTC.

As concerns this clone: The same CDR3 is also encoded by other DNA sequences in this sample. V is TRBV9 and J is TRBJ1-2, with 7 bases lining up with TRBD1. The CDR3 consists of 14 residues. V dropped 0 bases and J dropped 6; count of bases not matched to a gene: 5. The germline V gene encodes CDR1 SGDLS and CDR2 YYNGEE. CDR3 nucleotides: TGTGCCAGCAGCGTAGACAGGGGTCGAGATGGCTACACCTTC. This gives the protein CASSVDRGRDGYTF.

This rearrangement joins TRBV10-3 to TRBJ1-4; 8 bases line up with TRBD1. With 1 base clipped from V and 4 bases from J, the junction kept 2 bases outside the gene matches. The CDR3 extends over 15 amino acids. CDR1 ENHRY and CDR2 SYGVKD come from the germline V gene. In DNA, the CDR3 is TGTGCCATCAGTGAGTTGGGACAGGTTAATGAAAAACTGTTTTTT. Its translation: CAISELGQVNEKLFF.

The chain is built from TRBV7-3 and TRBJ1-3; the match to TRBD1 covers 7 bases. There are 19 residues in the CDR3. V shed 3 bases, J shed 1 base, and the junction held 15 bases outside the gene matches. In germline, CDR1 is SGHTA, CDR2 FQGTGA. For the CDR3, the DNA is TGTGCCAGCAGCTTTGACCATCGTGACAGGGCCGAGTCTGGAAACACCATATATTTT. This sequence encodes CASSFDHRDRAESGNTIYF. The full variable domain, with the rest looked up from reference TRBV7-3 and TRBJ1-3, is GAGVSQTPSNKVTEKGKYVELRCDPISGHTALYWYRQSLGQGPEFLIYFQGTGAADDSGLPNDRFFAVRPEGSVSTLKIQRTERGDSAVYLCASSFDHRDRAESGNTIYFGEGSWLTVV.

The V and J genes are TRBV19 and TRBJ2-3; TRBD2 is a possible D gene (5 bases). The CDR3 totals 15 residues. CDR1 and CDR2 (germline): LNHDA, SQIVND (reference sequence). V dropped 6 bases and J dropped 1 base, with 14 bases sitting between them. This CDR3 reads CASRAGGGRTDTQYF. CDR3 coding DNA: TGTGCCAGTAGGGCGGGCGGAGGCCGCACAGATACGCAGTATTTT.

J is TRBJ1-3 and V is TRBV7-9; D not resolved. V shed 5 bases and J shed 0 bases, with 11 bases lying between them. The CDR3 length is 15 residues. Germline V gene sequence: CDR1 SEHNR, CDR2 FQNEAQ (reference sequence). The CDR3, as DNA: TGTGCCAGCAGCCTCGGACTGAGCTCTGGAAACACCATATATTTT. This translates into CASSLGLSSGNTIYF.

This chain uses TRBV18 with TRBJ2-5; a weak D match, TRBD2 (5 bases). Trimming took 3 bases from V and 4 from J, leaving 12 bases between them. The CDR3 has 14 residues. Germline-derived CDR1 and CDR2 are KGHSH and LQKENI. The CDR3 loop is CASSPGTSGETQYF. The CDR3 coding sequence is TGTGCCAGCTCACCGGGCACTAGTGGAGAGACCCAGTACTTC.